Listed below are T cell receptor beta chains from one sample, sequenced in a study of T cell responses to AZD1222 COVID-19 vaccine. The table came from immunoSEQ multiplex PCR; TCRdb's copy has only in-frame clones and leaves some out. The sample lists 95,000 to 120,000 clones, about 87% occurring once. Sequences were derived from peripheral blood, sampled 28 days after the second AZD1222 dose. These receptors originate from an adult who received the AZD1222 COVID-19 vaccine. Each CDR3 is given with its conserved first and last residue. Each record gives: V gene, CDR3 length, D gene, J gene, clone size, CDR3 protein, CDR3 DNA. The D gene is left open where the match is weak. For some rows the clone size is stated as once, few or many, or as a class when expanded; others skip it.

TRBV5-1	14	TRBD1	TRBJ1-4	NA	CASSSTGGVEKLFF	TGCGCCAGCAGCTCGACAGGGGGCGTTGAAAAACTGTTTTTT
TRBV9	15	NA	TRBJ1-3	NA	CASSGGTSSGNTIYF	TGTGCCAGCAGCGGGGGTACAAGCTCTGGAAACACCATATATTTT
TRBV7-2	19	TRBD1	TRBJ2-4	NA	CASSLEAGTGGFSKNIQYF	TGTGCCAGCAGCTTAGAGGCGGGGACAGGGGGGTTTTCCAAAAACATTCAGTACTTC
TRBV19	11	NA	TRBJ1-2	few	CASSTGVGYTF	TGTGCCAGTAGCACTGGGGTCGGCTACACCTTC
TRBV11-2	15	TRBD2	TRBJ2-5	NA	CASRPSGGSRETQYF	TGTGCCAGCAGACCGAGCGGGGGGTCGCGAGAGACCCAGTACTTC
TRBV5-1	14	NA	TRBJ1-4	once	CASMTSIGGEKLFF	TGCGCCAGCATGACCTCAATCGGAGGAGAAAAACTGTTTTTT
TRBV6-2/TRBV6-3	19	NA	TRBJ1-5	NA	CASSYETGQTVISNQPQHF	TGTGCCAGCAGTTACGAGACTGGACAGACTGTAATAAGCAATCAGCCCCAGCATTTT
TRBV11-2	14	NA	TRBJ1-2	NA	CASSLGGTGTRYTF	TGTGCCAGCAGCTTAGGAGGGACCGGCACTCGCTACACCTTC
TRBV13	13	NA	TRBJ2-5	NA	CASSGGAQETQYF	TGTGCCAGCAGCGGGGGGGCCCAAGAGACCCAGTACTTC
TRBV7-2	15	NA	TRBJ1-2	NA	CASSLGKGEGYGYTF	TGTGCCAGCAGCTTAGGCAAAGGGGAGGGGTATGGCTACACCTTC
TRBV12-3/TRBV12-4	13	NA	TRBJ1-2	NA	CASSPGRNYGYTF	TGTGCCAGCAGCCCGGGGAGGAACTATGGCTACACCTTC
TRBV7-2	15	TRBD1	TRBJ2-7	NA	CASSLAGQGVYEQYF	TGTGCCAGCAGCTTAGCCGGACAGGGGGTGTACGAGCAGTACTTC
TRBV3-1/TRBV3-2	14	NA	TRBJ1-1	NA	CASSQEGGNTEAFF	TGTGCCAGCAGCCAAGAGGGGGGGAACACCGAAGCTTTCTTT
TRBV6-5	13	NA	TRBJ1-1	NA	CASSYAANTEAFF	TGTGCCAGCAGTTACGCTGCGAACACTGAAGCTTTCTTT
TRBV4-1	15	NA	TRBJ1-1	NA	CASSQGQGVHTEAFF	TGCGCCAGCAGCCAAGGCCAAGGAGTACACACTGAAGCTTTCTTT
TRBV6-5	15	TRBD1	TRBJ1-3	NA	CASSRLTGFGNTIYF	TGTGCCAGCAGTCGACTGACAGGGTTCGGAAACACCATATATTTT
TRBV15	14	NA	TRBJ2-2	NA	CATKGQRVSGELFF	TGTGCCACCAAGGGACAAAGGGTTTCCGGGGAGCTGTTTTTT
TRBV19	13	NA	TRBJ1-4	NA	CASSMAEFEKLFF	TGTGCCAGTAGTATGGCAGAATTTGAAAAACTGTTTTTT
TRBV28	14	TRBD2	TRBJ2-7	NA	CASLRGGSSYEQYF	TGTGCCAGTCTCCGGGGGGGCAGCTCCTACGAGCAGTACTTC
TRBV3-1/TRBV3-2	17	TRBD1	TRBJ2-5	few	CASSPPRGTVHQETQYF	TGTGCCAGCAGCCCGCCGAGGGGGACAGTCCATCAAGAGACCCAGTACTTC
TRBV29-1	12	NA	TRBJ2-7	NA	CSVEDGGYEQYF	TGCAGCGTTGAAGATGGAGGGTACGAGCAGTACTTC
TRBV11-3	14	NA	TRBJ1-1	once	CASSLDGSNTEAFF	TGTGCCAGCAGCTTAGACGGATCGAACACTGAAGCTTTCTTT
TRBV10-2	13	NA	TRBJ1-6	NA	CASSVSENSPLHF	TGCGCCAGCAGTGTCTCGGAAAATTCACCCCTCCACTTT
TRBV2	13	NA	TRBJ1-2	NA	CASKGGGFDGYTF	TGTGCCAGCAAAGGAGGGGGTTTCGATGGCTACACCTTC
TRBV19	16	NA	TRBJ1-4	NA	CASSPVGGAFGEKLFF	TGTGCCAGTAGTCCCGTGGGGGGGGCCTTTGGTGAAAAACTGTTTTTT
TRBV7-3	15	TRBD2	TRBJ2-2	NA	CASSSGLTNTGELFF	TGTGCCAGCAGTTCGGGACTAACAAACACCGGGGAGCTGTTTTTT
TRBV3-1/TRBV3-2	14	NA	TRBJ1-4	NA	CASSQDARADRLFF	TGTGCCAGCAGCCAAGATGCCAGGGCGGATAGACTGTTTTTT
TRBV6-5	16	TRBD1	TRBJ1-3	NA	CASSFFETGVGNTIYF	TGTGCCAGCAGTTTCTTCGAGACAGGGGTAGGAAACACCATATATTTT
TRBV4-1	15	TRBD1	TRBJ1-2	NA	CASSQGGQDVYGYTF	TGCGCCAGCAGCCAGGGTGGACAGGACGTCTATGGCTACACCTTC
TRBV5-4	13	TRBD1	TRBJ1-1	NA	CASSWGQGVVAFF	TGTGCCAGCAGCTGGGGACAGGGGGTCGTAGCTTTCTTT
TRBV11-2	15	NA	TRBJ2-7	NA	CASSLGSSSGYEQYF	TGTGCCAGCAGCTTAGGCTCCTCTTCAGGCTACGAGCAGTACTTC
TRBV3-1/TRBV3-2	13	NA	TRBJ1-4	once	CASSQDYNEKLFF	TGTGCCAGCAGCCAAGATTATAATGAAAAACTGTTTTTT
TRBV29-1	11	NA	TRBJ1-2	NA	CSVELGYGYTF	TGCAGCGTTGAGCTCGGCTATGGCTACACCTTC
TRBV7-2	12	TRBD1	TRBJ1-1	NA	CASSRAGGRAFF	TGTGCCAGCAGCCGCGCAGGGGGTCGAGCTTTCTTT
TRBV7-6	15	NA	TRBJ2-7	few	CASSLAGGASYEQYF	TGTGCCAGCAGCTTAGCGGGGGGCGCGTCCTACGAGCAGTACTTC